The 19 T cell receptor beta chains listed next were all sequenced from one sample in a study of T cell clonality in common variable immunodeficiency. The antigens these receptors bind are not known. Only in-frame clones appear in the TCRdb table, and some are missing; sequencing was by immunoSEQ multiplex PCR. The table lists roughly 34,000 clones, with no singletons. Findings of the study overall: Fewer deletions and N-nucleotide insertions were reportedly seen in common variable immunodeficiency TCR beta sequences.

Material for sequencing was peripheral blood mononuclear cells. The receptors stem from a human donor with common variable immunodeficiency.

This clone appeared many times. The read ends 3 residues before the CDR3 terminus; that terminus is restored from the germline J gene. The rearrangement links TRBV19 to TRBJ1-1; no firm D call. Germline values: CDR1 LNHDA, CDR2 SQIVND (reference sequence). Trimming shortened V by 5 bases and J by 3 bases, and 10 bases separated the two germline ends. This CDR3 contains 13 residues. The CDR3 bases that were read are TGTGCCAGTAGTGGGCCATGGGACACTGAA. This translates into CASSGPWDTE. The full-length CDR3 reads as CASSGPWDTEAFF.

This clone was observed at least ten times. The read ends 3 residues shy of where the CDR3 ends; the end is completed using the germline J gene. The gene calls are TRBV5-5 and TRBJ2-1; the D gene is possibly TRBD1 (5 bases). CDR3 length equals 13 residues. Germline assignment: CDR1 SGHKS and CDR2 YYEKEE (reference sequence). Trimming removed 5 bases at V and 8 bases at J, with 14 bases between. The sequenced part of the CDR3 DNA is TGTGCCAGCAGTACTAAGGGGCGCGATGAG. It encodes CASSTKGRDE. The whole CDR3 protein is CASSTKGRDEQFF.

This clone has ten or more counts. The read comes to an end 3 residues before the CDR3 does, leaving the germline J gene to fill in the end. This sequence joins TRBV11-3 and TRBJ2-7; 10 positions agree with TRBD1. With 1 base clipped from V and 5 bases from J, the junction kept 2 bases outside the gene matches. The CDR3 contains 14 residues. Per germline, CDR1 SGHNT and CDR2 YENEEA. Partial CDR3 DNA: TGTGCCAGCAGCTTAGGGGACAGGGGTGACGAG. Translated, it gives CASSLGDRGDE. In full, the CDR3 reads CASSLGDRGDEQYF.

Note on this clone: The read ends 3 residues before the CDR3 terminus; that terminus is restored from the germline J gene. The V gene is TRBV20-1, the J gene TRBJ1-1; D unresolved. The CDR3 extends over 14 amino acids. Germline CDR1 DFQATT, CDR2 SNEGSKA (reference sequence). V gave up 1 base and J gave up 2 bases, with 11 bases separating them. Incomplete CDR3 DNA: TGCAGTGCTAGAGGGTCAGTTCATAACACTGAA. It specifies CSARGSVHNTE. The entire CDR3 reads CSARGSVHNTEAFF.

This clone was counted many times. The junction departs from germline at one end; a sequencing error may be responsible. The read comes to an end 3 residues before the CDR3 does, leaving the germline J gene to fill in the end. The gene calls are TRBV4-2 and TRBJ1-3, with D possibly being TRBD1 (5 bases). This CDR3 has 17 residues. The germline gives CDR1 LGHNA, CDR2 YNFKEQ. Here the CDR3 reads CASSQDIRASSGNTIYF. The sequenced CDR3 bases are TGCGCCAGCAGCCAAGATATCAGGGCCTCCTCTGGAAACACC.

This clone was seen at least ten times. The observed sequence ends 3 residues before the CDR3 terminus, with the missing tail filled in from the germline J gene. The V call is TRBV6-2 or TRBV6-3, the J call TRBJ1-2, with 7 bases lining up with TRBD1. CDR1 and CDR2 (germline): MNHEY, SVGEGT. V gave up 2 bases and J gave up 2 bases; unmatched junction bases: 5. The CDR3 contains 15 residues. The CDR3 bases that were read are TGTGCCAGCAGTTACGCACAGGGGAGAAACTATGGC. Protein: CASSYAQGRNYG. The complete CDR3 reads CASSYAQGRNYGYTF.

In its sample, this clone was seen many times. The sequenced fragment ends 3 residues before the CDR3 boundary, so the rest is inferred from the germline J gene. V is TRBV4-2 and J is TRBJ2-3; D might be TRBD2 (5 bases). The CDR3 is 15 residues long. Germline assignment: CDR1 LGHNA and CDR2 YNFKEQ. V was clipped by 0 bases and J by 3 bases, with 10 bases between them. The CDR3 bases that were read are TGTGCCAGCAGCCAAGATGGGCTAGCAACAGATACG. Residues: CASSQDGLATDT. In full, the CDR3 reads CASSQDGLATDTQYF.

This clone came up many times. The CDR3 goes on 3 residues after the read ends, and that part is filled in from the germline J gene. The chain is built from TRBV20-1 and TRBJ2-7; TRBD2 might be the D (6 bases). V was clipped by 4 bases and J by 5 bases, with 18 bases between them. CDR3 length: 14 amino acids. Germline V gene data show CDR1 as DFQATT and CDR2 as SNEGSKA (reference sequence). CDR3 DNA (partial): TGCAGTGCTACCCGGGACTCCTCTTCGAACGAG. Residues: CSATRDSSSNE. The CDR3, in full, reads CSATRDSSSNEQYF.

A word on this clone: The read finishes 3 residues shy of the CDR3 end, and the germline J gene is used to complete it. This chain connects TRBV19 to TRBJ2-1; 7 nucleotides line up with TRBD2. Germline loops: CDR1 LNHDA, CDR2 SQIVND (reference sequence). V trimming: 3 bases; J trimming: 0 bases; junction bases outside the gene matches: 2. The CDR3 runs to 15 residues. The CDR3 region is CASSMGGSSYNEQFF. The covered CDR3 bases are TGTGCCAGTAGTATGGGCGGGAGCTCCTACAATGAG.

This clone has a count of ten or more. With the read ending 3 residues before the CDR3 end, the germline J gene is used to fill in that end. This chain connects TRBV7-3 to TRBJ1-2; D unclear. This CDR3 spans 11 amino acids. Per germline, CDR1 SGHTA and CDR2 FQGTGA. Deletions cut 2 bases from V and 7 bases from J, with 5 bases between. CDR3 loop: CASSLDTGYTF. CDR3 bases read: TGTGCCAGCAGCTTAGACACTGGC.

Details on this clone: Read data end 3 residues before the CDR3 end; the end is taken from the germline J gene. The rearrangement links TRBV19 to TRBJ2-2, with unresolved D. CDR3 size: 12 residues. CDR1 and CDR2 from the germline V gene are LNHDA and SQIVND (reference sequence). V lost 9 bases, J lost 0 bases, and 5 bases lay in between. CDR3 DNA (partial): TGTGCCAGCAAGCCGAACACCGGGGAG. Protein sequence: CASKPNTGE. The whole CDR3 region reads CASKPNTGELFF. The entire variable domain, with the rest obtained from reference TRBV19 and TRBJ2-2, is as follows: DGGITQSPKYLFRKEGQNVTLSCEQNLNHDAMYWYRQDPGQGLRLIYYSQIVNDFQKGDIAEGYSVSREKKESFPLTVTSAQKNPTAFYLCASKPNTGELFFGEGSRLTVL.

Concerning this clone itself: The read ends 3 residues before the CDR3 terminus; that terminus is restored from the germline J gene. This chain uses TRBV7-2 with TRBJ1-2; D ambiguous. CDR3 size: 12 residues. Germline V gives CDR1 SGHTA, CDR2 FQGNSA. The ends were cut back, 3 bases at V and 2 bases at J, with 4 bases in the middle. The CDR3 region is CASSFRNYGYTF. The part of the CDR3 DNA that was read is TGTGCCAGCAGCTTCCGGAACTATGGC.

A note on this clone: The read ends 3 residues shy of where the CDR3 ends; the end is completed using the germline J gene. The chain is built from TRBV7-3 and TRBJ1-1, with a possible D match to TRBD1 (5 bases). Trimming left V 0 bases short and J 7 bases short, with 9 bases between. The CDR3 covers 13 residues. The germline gives CDR1 SGHTA, CDR2 FQGTGA. The CDR3 reads CASSLTGVSEAFF. The CDR3 bases that were read are TGTGCCAGCAGCTTAACAGGGGTGAGTGAA.

The sample holds a few counts of this clone. This chain's CDR3 is CASGREFRETQYF. The DNA read from the CDR3 is TGTGCCAGCGGGCGGGAGTTTCGAGAGACC. The gene calls are TRBV7-9 and TRBJ2-5; 7 bases map to TRBD2. Sequencing ends 3 residues short of the CDR3 end; the germline J gene provides the rest. Germline CDR1 is SEHNR and CDR2 is FQNEAQ (reference sequence). Trimming at V came to 8 bases and at J to 4 bases, leaving 7 bases not matched to a gene. This CDR3 contains 13 residues.

This clone was found a few times. The read terminates 3 residues before the CDR3 end, so the remaining end is supplied by the germline J gene. The chain is built from TRBV6-2 or TRBV6-3 and TRBJ2-7; 8 bases agree with TRBD1. The V gene end was trimmed by 2 bases and the J gene end by 6 bases; junction bases not matched to a gene: 6. Germline V lookup: CDR1 MNHEY, CDR2 SVGEGT. There are 14 residues in the CDR3. Incomplete CDR3 DNA: TGTGCCAGCAGTTACCGGACAGGGTTCGGCGAG. Translating it yields CASSYRTGFGE. The full CDR3 sequence reads CASSYRTGFGEQYF.

This clone was found a few times. The sequenced fragment ends 3 residues before the CDR3 boundary, so the rest is inferred from the germline J gene. The V and J genes are TRBV7-9 and TRBJ2-1; 7 positions agree with TRBD2. Germline CDR1 SEHNR, CDR2 FQNEAQ (reference sequence). J was trimmed by 5 bases and V by 1 base; bases with no gene match: 2. CDR3 length: 14 amino acids. CDR3 protein: CASSLVSGNNEQFF. The sequenced part of the CDR3 DNA is TGTGCCAGCAGCTTAGTAAGCGGGAACAATGAG.

This clone appeared many times. Read sequence stops 3 residues before the CDR3 end, and the germline J gene provides the missing end. The chain combines TRBV30 with TRBJ1-5; D may be TRBD1 (5 bases). Germline-derived CDR1 and CDR2 are GTSNPN and SVGIG (reference sequence). Deletions cut 3 bases from V and 4 bases from J, with 10 bases between. There are 13 residues in the CDR3. The CDR3 here is CAWRDTINQPQHF. CDR3 DNA (partial): TGTGCCTGGAGGGACACCATAAATCAGCCC. The full variable domain, its missing parts supplied by reference TRBV30 and TRBJ1-5, is SQTIHQWPATLVQPVGSPLSLECTVEGTSNPNLYWYRQAAGRGLQLLFYSVGIGQISSEVPQNLSASRPQDRQFILSSKKLLLSDSGFYLCAWRDTINQPQHFGDGTRLSIL.

As to this clone: Coverage ceases 3 residues before the CDR3 finishes, and the germline J gene fills in the end. This chain joins TRBV7-9 and TRBJ1-1, with a tentative D call TRBD1 (5 bases). V was shortened by 1 base and J by 1 base, with 10 bases between the two germline ends. Germline CDR1 and CDR2: SEHNR and FQNEAQ (reference sequence). This CDR3 is built from 15 residues. Here the CDR3 reads CASSLVGVWNTEAFF. The sequenced CDR3 bases are TGTGCCAGCAGCTTAGTAGGGGTCTGGAACACTGAA.

This clone came up many times. The CDR3 end falls 3 residues outside the read, so it is completed with the germline J gene. V gene TRBV11-3 combines with J gene TRBJ2-5, with D perhaps matching TRBD2 (5 bases). The CDR3 length is 14 residues. V gave up 0 bases and J gave up 4 bases, with 9 bases separating them. Germline V gene sequence: CDR1 SGHNT, CDR2 YENEEA. The chain's CDR3 is CASSLDWAGETQYF. The CDR3 DNA, read in part, is TGTGCCAGCAGCTTAGATTGGGCGGGAGAGACC.